The clone carrying this T cell receptor (beta chain) appeared a few times. Its antigen is as yet unknown. This sample was included in a study of early T cells in non-severe SARS-CoV-2 infection. Whole-study context: It was bulk RNA from unsorted whole blood that was sequenced, and the chains were unpaired. Findings and limits, study-wide: Database matching using VDJdb favored anti-spike CD8 responses, with private and CD4 specificities left missing.

Researchers tagged individual cDNA molecules with unique molecular identifiers. One entry per CDR3 protein results from TCRdb running MiXCR on the 5' RACE reads. The sample shows nearly 60,000 distinct CDR3 sequences, roughly 12% of them seen only once. This TCR was sampled from an adult who was a healthcare worker with PCR-confirmed SARS-CoV-2 infection or an uninfected control (not recorded which). Source material: whole blood.

In DNA, the CDR3 is TGCAGCGGCGGCCGGCCGAGGGCTGAAGCTTTCTTT. It translates to CSGGRPRAEAFF. The chain joins TRBV29-1 to TRBJ1-1; the D is unclear. The CDR3 is 12 amino acids. V gave up 7 bases and J gave up 6 bases, with 15 bases separating them. From germline, CDR1 is SQVTM and CDR2 ANQGSEA. The complete variable domain, with remaining parts taken from reference TRBV29-1 and TRBJ1-1, reads SAVISQKPSRDICQRGTSLTIQCQVDSQVTMMFWYRQQPGQSLTLIATANQGSEATYESGFVIDKFPISRPNLTFSTLTVSNMSPEDSSIYLCSGGRPRAEAFFGQGTRLTVV.